Listed here are 29 T cell receptor beta chains from one sample, sequenced in a study of blood T cell repertoires in COVID-19. Some clones are missing from TCRdb's copy, which holds only in-frame ones; the method was immunoSEQ multiplex PCR. The top ten clones hold over 20% of a sample with roughly 16,000 clones, 80% to 90% of them seen once. Sample: peripheral blood. The receptors shown here come from a man older than 75 with active COVID-19.

The chain carries TRBV29-1 and TRBJ2-3; possibly TRBD2 for D (5 bases). The germline V gene encodes CDR1 SQVTM and CDR2 ANQGSEA. The CDR3 runs 11 residues. Trimming removed 5 bases at V and 4 bases at J, with 7 bases between. The CDR3 here is CSVRRSDTQYF. The CDR3 DNA is TGCAGCGTTCGGAGGTCAGATACGCAGTATTTT.

This clone has just a few counts. The V call is TRBV5-1, the J call TRBJ2-7, with D perhaps matching TRBD2 (5 bases). CDR1 and CDR2 (germline): SGHRS, YFSETQ. Trimming left V 1 base short and J 6 bases short, with 11 bases between. The CDR3 has 13 amino acids. CDR3 nucleotide sequence: TGCGCCAGCAGCTTGTCGGGAAATAGCGAGCAGTACTTC. Protein: CASSLSGNSEQYF.

This rearrangement joins TRBV29-1 to TRBJ2-2; D perhaps matches TRBD2 (6 bases). The CDR3 is made up of 15 amino acids. Trimming removed 5 bases at V and 7 bases at J, with 20 bases between. CDR1 and CDR2 (germline): SQVTM, ANQGSEA. Here the CDR3 DNA reads TGCAGCGTTCCCCCGTCTGGACTAAGGGACGGGGAGCTGTTTTTT. It is translated as CSVPPSGLRDGELFF.

This sequence joins TRBV23-1 and TRBJ2-2; TRBD1 might be the D (6 bases). TRBV23-1 is assigned to the ORF class and has an uncertain function. Trimming left V 2 bases short and J 0 bases short, with 13 bases between. The CDR3 loop spans 17 amino acids. CDR3 in DNA: TGCGCCAGCAGTCAACGTTGCCAGGGGACGAACACCGGGGAGCTGTTTTTT. It codes for CASSQRCQGTNTGELFF.

The chain joins TRBV19 to TRBJ1-4; possibly TRBD1 for D (6 bases). CDR1 and CDR2 from the germline V gene are LNHDA and SQIVND (reference sequence). The CDR3 has 16 residues. Trimming shortened V by 5 bases and J by 2 bases, and 15 bases separated the two germline ends. The CDR3 DNA follows: TGTGCCAGTAGTCGCCGCACAGGGCTCACTAATGAAAAACTGTTTTTT. It encodes CASSRRTGLTNEKLFF.

This sequence joins TRBV7-8 and TRBJ2-7; no clear D. Germline V gene lookup returns CDR1 SGHVS and CDR2 FQNEAQ. V lost 0 bases and J 0 bases, leaving 3 bases between the germline ends. The length of the CDR3 is 13 residues. In DNA form, the CDR3 reads TGTGCCAGCAGCTTAGCCTCCTCCTACGAGCAGTACTTC. Translating gives CASSLASSYEQYF.

This clone is judged hyperexpanded. V gene TRBV18 combines with J gene TRBJ2-1, with TRBD2 matching 13 bases. Looked up from germline, CDR1 is KGHSH and CDR2 is LQKENI. The CDR3 is 16 residues long. Losses at the gene ends were 0 bases for V and 6 bases for J; bases not matched to a gene: 2. Written as DNA, the CDR3 is TGTGCCAGCTCACCACCTACTAGCGGGGGGGGCAATGAGCAGTTCTTC. Encoded protein: CASSPPTSGGGNEQFF.

The chain recombines TRBV7-2 with TRBJ1-2; TRBD1 matches at 10 bases. J was trimmed by 6 bases and V by 0 bases; bases with no gene match: 7. The germline V gene encodes CDR1 SGHTA and CDR2 FQGNSA. CDR3 size: 16 residues. The CDR3: CASSLALTGQGNGYTF. The CDR3 bases are TGTGCCAGCAGCTTAGCGCTAACGGGACAGGGGAATGGCTACACCTTC.

The V and J genes are TRBV29-1 and TRBJ2-1, with D perhaps TRBD2 (6 bases). V was shortened by 5 bases and J by 3 bases, with 14 bases between the two germline ends. Germline loops: CDR1 SQVTM, CDR2 ANQGSEA. The CDR3 has 14 residues. The CDR3 DNA is TGCAGCGTTCGCCCCACGGAGGGCTACAATGAGCAGTTCTTC. Its protein product is CSVRPTEGYNEQFF.

V is TRBV29-1 and J is TRBJ1-2, with 7 bases that match TRBD1. The CDR3 is 13 residues long. Trimming at V came to 7 bases and at J to 4 bases, leaving 9 bases not matched to a gene. The germline gives CDR1 SQVTM, CDR2 ANQGSEA. The CDR3 nucleotides read TGCAGCGCGCTTACAGGGGCGTCCTATGGCTACACCTTC. Its protein product is CSALTGASYGYTF.

This chain uses TRBV28 with TRBJ2-1; 9 nucleotides align to TRBD2. CDR1 MDHEN and CDR2 SYDVKM come from the germline V gene. The CDR3 totals 18 residues. Germline trimming cut 6 bases from V and 3 bases from J; bases unmatched to any gene: 15. The CDR3 sequence: CASSRGAFSGRFYNEQFF. The CDR3 region has the DNA TGTGCCAGCAGCCGAGGAGCTTTTAGCGGGAGATTCTACAATGAGCAGTTCTTC.

The J gene is TRBJ2-3, the V gene TRBV5-1; 7 bases fit TRBD1. CDR3 length: 15 amino acids. The germline gives CDR1 SGHRS, CDR2 YFSETQ. V was pared by 4 bases and J by 0 bases, with 5 bases of the junction left unmatched. Here the CDR3 DNA reads TGCGCCAGCAGCCTCAGGGGGTTTAGCACAGATACGCAGTATTTT. Its protein product is CASSLRGFSTDTQYF.

The chain couples TRBV5-6 to TRBJ2-7, with a possible D match to TRBD1 (6 bases). CDR1 is SGHDT, CDR2 YYEEEE, per germline. V lost 5 bases and J lost 2, with 17 bases in between. The CDR3 sequence is 15 residues long. CDR3 protein: CASSPAAGVTYEQYF. The CDR3 DNA reads as TGTGCCAGCAGTCCGGCGGCAGGGGTCACCTACGAGCAGTACTTC.

The chain carries TRBV29-1 and TRBJ2-1, with 12 bases that match TRBD2. Germline V gene data show CDR1 as SQVTM and CDR2 as ANQGSEA. CDR3 length equals 15 residues. V lost 3 bases and J lost 7; bases outside the gene matches: 7. CDR3 region: CSVEPTSGRGNEQFF. The CDR3 bases are TGCAGCGTTGAGCCGACTAGCGGGAGAGGTAATGAGCAGTTCTTC.

This clone was observed once. The chain couples TRBV28 to TRBJ2-1, with 13 bases that match TRBD2. Germline CDR1 reads MDHEN; CDR2 reads SYDVKM. V trimming: 7 bases; J trimming: 3 bases; junction bases outside the gene matches: 12. CDR3 length: 18 residues. The CDR3 spells CASKSSGLAGRYYNEQFF. CDR3 nucleotide sequence: TGTGCCAGCAAATCCTCGGGACTAGCGGGGCGATACTACAATGAGCAGTTCTTC.

V and J are TRBV7-2 and TRBJ2-2; TRBD2 agrees at 14 bases. The germline gives CDR1 SGHTA, CDR2 FQGNSA. This CDR3 is 18 amino acids long. V was pared by 1 base and J by 4 bases, with 5 bases of the junction left unmatched. In DNA form, the CDR3 reads TGTGCCAGCAGCTTAGGACTAGCGGGAGGGCCGGGCACCGGGGAGCTGTTTTTT. Its protein is CASSLGLAGGPGTGELFF.

The rearrangement joins TRBV10-3 to TRBJ1-2; 9 nucleotides agree with TRBD1. V lost 7 bases to trimming and J lost 8 bases; unmatched junction nucleotides: 8. In germline, CDR1 is ENHRY, CDR2 SYGVKD. This CDR3 has 13 residues. This CDR3 reads CAITRDRVDGYTF. The CDR3 DNA is TGTGCCATCACCAGGGACAGGGTGGACGGCTACACCTTC.

J is TRBJ2-2 and V is TRBV6-5; D is uncertain. Per germline, CDR1 MNHEY and CDR2 SVGAGI. This CDR3 contains 13 residues. V gave up 2 bases and J gave up 7 bases, with 8 bases separating them. CDR3 nucleotide sequence: TGTGCCAGCAGTTACAGGAGAAACGGGGAGCTGTTTTTT. This sequence encodes CASSYRRNGELFF.

The chain couples TRBV28 to TRBJ2-3; 10 bases align to TRBD1. Looked up from germline, CDR1 is MDHEN and CDR2 is SYDVKM. The CDR3 covers 15 residues. Losses at the gene ends were 5 bases for V and 7 bases for J; bases not matched to a gene: 9. This CDR3 reads CASSLLRQGAHTQYF. Here the CDR3 DNA reads TGTGCCAGCAGTCTCCTACGACAGGGGGCTCATACGCAGTATTTT.

This clone was seen a handful of times. J is TRBJ2-7 and V is TRBV28; tentative D call: TRBD1 (6 bases). Germline-derived CDR1 and CDR2 are MDHEN and SYDVKM. The V gene lost 5 bases and the J gene lost 0 bases, with 20 bases spanning the gap. The CDR3 length is 17 residues. The CDR3 DNA reads TGTGCCAGCAGTCCGTCCGGTGACAGGCGAAGCTCCTACGAGCAGTACTTC. Translating gives CASSPSGDRRSSYEQYF.

The chain employs TRBV7-6 and TRBJ1-4; D possibly corresponds to TRBD1 (5 bases). The CDR3 totals 17 residues. Between the trimmed V and J ends, which lost 0 bases and 4 bases, there was a span of 15 bases. The germline gives CDR1 SGHVS, CDR2 FNYEAQ. The CDR3: CASSLAGGASGNEKLFF. CDR3 DNA sequence: TGTGCCAGCAGCTTAGCCGGAGGGGCGTCGGGTAATGAAAAACTGTTTTTT.

This clone is a singleton in its sample. The V gene is TRBV10-3, the J gene TRBJ1-6, with D possibly matching TRBD1 (5 bases). This CDR3 comprises 14 residues. V was pared by 3 bases and J by 8 bases, with 11 bases between. In germline, CDR1 is ENHRY, CDR2 SYGVKD. This chain's CDR3 is CAISDGRDYSPLHF. The CDR3 nucleotides are TGTGCCATCAGTGACGGCAGGGATTATTCACCCCTCCACTTT.

CDR3 coding DNA: TGTGCCAGCAGTTTATTGGACAGGTCCACCGGGGAGCTGTTTTTT. Residues: CASSLLDRSTGELFF. V gene TRBV28 combines with J gene TRBJ2-2; 7 bases are a match to TRBD1. V shed 1 base, J shed 4 bases, and the junction held 3 bases outside the gene matches. CDR3 length: 15 residues. Germline V lookup: CDR1 MDHEN, CDR2 SYDVKM.

This chain uses TRBV4-1 with TRBJ1-4; D remains unclear. V lost 0 bases to trimming and J lost 7 bases, with 12 bases between them. Germline V gene sequence: CDR1 MGHRA, CDR2 YSYEKL. The CDR3 extends over 15 amino acids. CDR3 loop: CASSQDGRGGEKLFF. The CDR3 DNA follows: TGCGCCAGCAGCCAAGATGGTCGGGGAGGTGAAAAACTGTTTTTT.

This chain links TRBV3-1 (or the pseudogene TRBV3-2) with TRBJ2-7; D gene uncertain. This CDR3 has 15 residues. In germline, CDR1 is LGHDT, CDR2 YNNKEL (reference sequence). The germline V and J ends were trimmed by 0 bases and 4 bases, with 13 bases remaining between them. The CDR3 coding sequence is TGTGCCAGCAGCCAAGAGGGCAGAAGGTCGTACGAGCAGTACTTC. This sequence encodes CASSQEGRRSYEQYF.

The chain combines TRBV27 with TRBJ2-1, with 9 bases aligning to TRBD1. With 4 bases clipped from V and 7 bases from J, the junction kept 11 bases outside the gene matches. Germline CDR1 reads MNHEY; CDR2 reads SMNVEV (reference sequence). The CDR3 sequence is 16 residues long. The CDR3 DNA sequence: TGTGCCAGCAGTTCCAGAGGACAGGGGTCTAGGAATGAGCAGTTCTTC. Amino acids: CASSSRGQGSRNEQFF.

This chain uses TRBV28 with TRBJ1-5; 8 bases are shared with TRBD1. The germline gives CDR1 MDHEN, CDR2 SYDVKM. The CDR3 is made up of 20 amino acids. Trimming took 1 base from V and 3 from J; bases not matched to a gene: 17. The CDR3 loop reads CASSLFPGRRQGPYNQPQHF. In DNA form, the CDR3 reads TGTGCCAGCAGTTTATTCCCGGGAAGGCGACAGGGGCCGTACAATCAGCCCCAGCATTTT.

Concerning this clone itself: Sequence at one end of the junction differs from germline and may be a read error. The rearrangement uses TRBV5-6 and TRBJ1-5, with D possibly TRBD1 on 6 matching bases. CDR3 length equals 14 residues. Germline V gives CDR1 SGHDT, CDR2 YYEEEE. The CDR3 DNA reads as TGTGCCCGCAGCTTGGGGGGGGGCCGGCAGCCCCAGCATTTT. Its protein is CARSLGGGRQPQHF.

CDR3 sequence reads: CASSLAGTGDTGELFF. Written as DNA, the CDR3 is TGCGCCAGCAGCTTGGCCGGGACAGGGGACACCGGGGAGCTGTTTTTT. The chain links TRBV5-1 to TRBJ2-2, with TRBD1 identical over 10 bases. The CDR3 extends over 16 amino acids. V was clipped by 0 bases and J by 3 bases; unmatched bases: 2. The germline V gene encodes CDR1 SGHRS and CDR2 YFSETQ.